This TCR beta chain was captured in a study of vaccination effects on CD4 cells after COVID-19. Antigen-specific CD4+ T cells were expanded (with viral peptide pools) by the ViraFEST assay ahead of sequencing. Once cultured for nine to ten days, the cells underwent separation to obtain CD4+ T cells. Participants received two doses of either the BNT162b2 or mRNA-1273 vaccine. The method was immunoSEQ multiplex PCR; TCRdb's version includes in-frame clones alone and lacks a portion of them. The sample lists more than 40,000 clones, 65% to 75% occurring once. To note about this clone: Its cognate antigen is unknown.

CDR1 MNHEY and CDR2 SVGAGI come from the germline V gene. CDR3 length equals 14 residues. Deletions cut 7 bases from V and 0 bases from J, with 12 bases between. Sequencing was performed on CD4+ T cells from PBMCs cultured with HCoV-OC43 spike peptides, taken after COVID-19 vaccination. The subset here: HCoV-OC43 spike overlapping peptide pool stimulation. The rearrangement uses TRBV6-5 and TRBJ1-1, with D possibly TRBD1 on 5 matching bases. This TCR was sampled from a human donor who received a COVID-19 vaccine. The CDR3, as DNA: TGTGCCAGCAAAAACATCAGGGTGAACACTGAAGCTTTCTTT. Its translation: CASKNIRVNTEAFF.